This T cell receptor (beta chain) was profiled in a study of cytomegalovirus exposure and HLA in healthy donors. Though nominally healthy at sampling, donors likely had unrecorded immune exposures. Primers for the PCR totalled 60 Vbeta and 13 Jbeta. Assay: immunoSEQ multiplex PCR; the TCRdb copy retains only in-frame clones and omits some. In the table there are fewer than 250,000 clones, 60% to 80% of which are singletons. Regarding this clone: The antigen is not known.

This CDR3 is 15 amino acids long. The germline V gene encodes CDR1 SGHRS and CDR2 YFSETQ. V lost 2 bases, J lost 6 bases, and 17 bases lay in between. Points from the study as a whole: V- and J-gene trimming of TCR beta was linked (in a later analysis) to a missense DCLRE1C variant.

This chain connects TRBV5-1 to TRBJ1-2; a weak D match, TRBD1 (5 bases). This receptor was taken from a male donor in good health and CMV-seronegative. Sequencing input: PBMCs. In DNA, the CDR3 is TGCGCCAGCAGCTTCCCAGACAGCCCAGTTGATGGCTACACCTTC. Its protein is CASSFPDSPVDGYTF.